These 26 T cell receptor beta chains were all obtained from the same sample, sequenced in a study of molecular identifiers for immune sequencing clone quantification. Using its own MiXCR run on the PCR reads, TCRdb lists one record per CDR3 protein. The repertoire includes around 89,000 distinct CDR3 sequences, roughly 19% of them detected once, and around 0.8% sits in the top ten. The sequencing sample was made of naive CD8+ T cells from blood, with Jurkat cell RNA spiked in. Indicated subset: FACS-sorted CD8+CD4-CCR7+CD45RA+ naive T cells. The receptor source for this set is a human donor in good health. Some libraries in this study had Jurkat cell RNA spiked in.

To note about this clonotype: A read error is possible here, since a much larger clone lies one base away. This chain links TRBV7-9 with TRBJ2-7, with D unclear. The CDR3 loop spans 12 amino acids. Germline CDR1 SEHNR, CDR2 FQNEAQ (reference sequence). V was clipped by 4 bases and J by 6 bases, with 10 bases between them. The CDR3 sequence: CASSSGSLEQYF. The CDR3 DNA sequence: TGTGCCAGCAGCTCCGGCAGCCTCGAGCAGTACTTC.

This clonotype was observed at least ten times. The rearrangement links TRBV19 to TRBJ2-1; D is ambiguous. The CDR3 loop spans 14 amino acids. Germline V gene lookup returns CDR1 LNHDA and CDR2 SQIVND (reference sequence). Trimming removed 6 bases at V and 4 bases at J, with 13 bases between. DNA of the CDR3: TGTGCCAGTAGCCCGGCCAGTTCTTACAATGAGCAGTTCTTC. Its protein product is CASSPASSYNEQFF.

In its sample, this clonotype was seen many times. This chain joins TRBV7-2 and TRBJ2-1; tentative D call: TRBD2 (6 bases). From germline, CDR1 is SGHTA and CDR2 FQGNSA. V was trimmed by 2 bases and J by 8 bases, leaving 22 bases between them. The CDR3 length is 17 residues. CDR3 region: CASSLTAGGLLVDEQFF. In DNA, the CDR3 is TGTGCCAGCAGCTTAACAGCTGGAGGACTACTCGTCGATGAGCAGTTCTTC.

This clonotype was seen at least ten times. The chain joins TRBV4-1 to TRBJ1-1; D remains ambiguous. Trimming took 4 bases from V and 1 from J, leaving 7 bases between them. The CDR3 totals 13 residues. Germline V gene data show CDR1 as MGHRA and CDR2 as YSYEKL. Here the CDR3 reads CASSPETNTEAFF. The CDR3, as DNA: TGCGCCAGCAGCCCCGAAACGAACACTGAAGCTTTCTTT.

This clonotype has a count of ten or more. This chain joins TRBV20-1 and TRBJ1-1; 7 bases map to TRBD1. CDR3 length: 15 residues. Germline values: CDR1 DFQATT, CDR2 SNEGSKA (reference sequence). V gave up 2 bases and J gave up 6 bases; unmatched junction bases: 12. CDR3 residues: CSARLWDSSIPEAFF. The CDR3 DNA is TGCAGTGCTAGACTCTGGGACAGCTCCATCCCTGAAGCTTTCTTT.

This clonotype came up a few times. This chain connects TRBV30 to TRBJ2-7, with D possibly being TRBD2 (5 bases). V was cut by 0 bases and J by 0 bases, with 9 bases left in between. The length of the CDR3 is 14 residues. Per germline, CDR1 GTSNPN and CDR2 SVGIG (reference sequence). CDR3 DNA sequence: TGTGCCTGGAGTGTGGAGGCAAGCTCCTACGAGCAGTACTTC. It codes for CAWSVEASSYEQYF. Complete variable domain (other parts from reference TRBV30 and TRBJ2-7): SQTIHQWPATLVQPVGSPLSLECTVEGTSNPNLYWYRQAAGRGLQLLFYSVGIGQISSEVPQNLSASRPQDRQFILSSKKLLLSDSGFYLCAWSVEASSYEQYFGPGTRLTVT.

This clonotype was seen ten or more times. This chain joins TRBV4-1 and TRBJ2-3; D not resolved. With 4 bases removed from V and 7 bases from J, the gap between germline ends came to 9 bases. This CDR3 contains 12 residues. The germline CDR1 and CDR2 sequences are MGHRA and YSYEKL. DNA for the CDR3: TGCGCCAGCAGCCGAAACTGGAATACGCAGTATTTT. It encodes CASSRNWNTQYF.

A word on this clonotype: At one of its ends the junction is not consistent with the germline gene, which may arise from a read error. The CDR3 here is CVSSDSAGTRTDTQYF. The CDR3 DNA reads TGTGTCAGCAGTGACTCAGCCGGGACTCGCACAGATACGCAGTATTTT. The chain couples TRBV6-4 to TRBJ2-3, with D perhaps TRBD2 (6 bases). Looked up from germline, CDR1 is MRHNA and CDR2 is SNTAGT. CDR3 size: 16 residues.

This clonotype was seen repeatedly, ten times or more. The V and J genes are TRBV9 and TRBJ1-5; no reliable D call. Germline-derived CDR1 and CDR2 are SGDLS and YYNGEE. The CDR3 runs to 15 residues. The V gene lost 0 bases and the J gene lost 0 bases, with 7 bases spanning the gap. The CDR3 sequence: CASSVGGPSNQPQHF. CDR3 nucleotides: TGTGCCAGCAGCGTAGGAGGGCCTAGCAATCAGCCCCAGCATTTT.

This clonotype has ten or more counts. The CDR3, as DNA: TGCAGTGCTAGAGCCCCAGCGGGAGGCACAGATACGCAGTATTTT. Its protein product is CSARAPAGGTDTQYF. The V and J genes are TRBV20-1 and TRBJ2-3, with 8 bases aligning to TRBD2. The CDR3 sequence is 15 residues long. V was clipped by 1 base and J by 1 base; unmatched bases: 4. Germline values: CDR1 DFQATT, CDR2 SNEGSKA (reference sequence).

This clonotype came up many times. The chain is built from TRBV6-4 and TRBJ1-1; TRBD1 is a possible D gene (6 bases). Germline CDR1 and CDR2: MRHNA and SNTAGT. There are 13 residues in the CDR3. The V end lost 2 bases, the J end lost 8 bases, and 12 bases lay between the germline ends. DNA for the CDR3: TGTGCCAGCAGTGACCGGACAGATACCGAAGCTTTCTTT. Amino acid sequence: CASSDRTDTEAFF.

This clonotype has just a few counts. V gene TRBV10-3 combines with J gene TRBJ2-3, with 7 bases matching TRBD2. V was clipped by 0 bases and J by 2 bases; unmatched bases: 11. This CDR3 has 18 amino acids. Germline V CDR1 and CDR2: ENHRY, SYGVKD. The CDR3 sequence is CAISESTRASGVTDTQYF. CDR3 nucleotide sequence: TGTGCCATCAGTGAGTCGACTCGTGCTAGCGGCGTCACAGATACGCAGTATTTT.

This clonotype showed up many times. The V gene is TRBV4-3, the J gene TRBJ2-1; 10 bases fit TRBD1. Germline V CDR1 and CDR2: LGHNA, YSLEER. Germline trimming cut 1 base from V and 6 bases from J; bases unmatched to any gene: 6. The length of the CDR3 is 16 residues. The CDR3 loop is CASSQARQGAANEQFF. In nucleotides, the CDR3 is TGCGCCAGCAGCCAAGCGAGACAGGGGGCCGCCAATGAGCAGTTCTTC.

The sample holds a few counts of this clonotype. Given a much more abundant clone one base away, this may be a read error. The chain recombines TRBV6-1 with TRBJ1-1; 9 bases agree with TRBD1. This CDR3 spans 20 amino acids. Germline-derived CDR1 and CDR2 are MNHNS and SASEGT. The CDR3 coding sequence is TGTGCCAGCAGGGAGCTAACCGGGACAGGGACATTTAATTGGAACGCTGAAGCTTTCTTT. Encoded protein: CASRELTGTGTFNWNAEAFF.

This clonotype was recorded at least ten times. J is TRBJ2-5 and V is TRBV25-1; D is possibly TRBD2 (5 bases). Germline V gene sequence: CDR1 MGHDK, CDR2 SYGVNS. V was clipped by 0 bases and J by 2 bases, with 25 bases between them. The CDR3 runs 20 residues. The CDR3 protein is CASSEYHATFERILQETQYF. Written as DNA, the CDR3 is TGTGCCAGCAGTGAATATCATGCCACTTTTGAGCGGATCCTTCAAGAGACCCAGTACTTC.

This clonotype was recorded many times. The J gene is TRBJ2-5, the V gene TRBV4-3; 11 bases are a match to TRBD2. J lost 5 bases, V lost 2 bases, and 7 bases had no gene match. This CDR3 has 16 residues. Germline V gene sequence: CDR1 LGHNA, CDR2 YSLEER. The CDR3 sequence is CASSQLAGGPRETQYF. The CDR3 region has the DNA TGCGCCAGCAGCCAATTAGCGGGAGGGCCGAGGGAGACCCAGTACTTC.

The chain carries TRBV12-3 or TRBV12-4 and TRBJ1-5; maybe TRBD1 (6 bases). The CDR3 is 16 residues long. With 5 bases removed from V and 6 bases from J, the gap between germline ends came to 20 bases. The CDR3 bases are TGTGCCAGCAGTCGCTCAAGGGAGGGAGGGGGTCAGCCCCAGCATTTT. Translation gives CASSRSREGGGQPQHF.

Concerning this clonotype: A read error may account for a junction end that differs from germline. The rearrangement links TRBV6-2 or TRBV6-3 to TRBJ2-7; D is undetermined. CDR1 is MNHEY and CDR2 is SVGEGT in the germline V gene. The CDR3 has 11 amino acids. CDR3: CVSSYSYEQYF. As DNA, the CDR3 is TGTGTCAGCAGTTACAGCTACGAGCAGTACTTC.

Concerning this clonotype itself: A read error may explain this, as a much larger clone is one base away. The chain recombines TRBV13 with TRBJ2-7; perhaps D is TRBD1 or TRBD2 (5 bases each). The CDR3 is 15 amino acids. V was clipped by 2 bases and J by 0 bases, with 11 bases between them. Germline loops: CDR1 PRHDT, CDR2 FYEKMQ (reference sequence). CDR3 DNA: TGTGCCAGCAGCTTACGGGGCACTGCCTCCTACGAGCAGTACTTC. Its translation: CASSLRGTASYEQYF. Combining the CDR3 with reference TRBV13 and TRBJ2-7 gives the whole variable domain AAGVIQSPRHLIKEKRETATLKCYPIPRHDTVYWYQQGPGQDPQFLISFYEKMQSDKGSIPDRFSAQQFSDYHSELNMSSLELGDSALYFCASSLRGTASYEQYFGPGTRLTVT.

The table lists this clonotype with many counts. The chain couples TRBV6-5 to TRBJ2-3, with 7 nucleotides matching TRBD1. The V gene's germline CDR1 is MNHEY and CDR2 SVGAGI. Trimming removed 0 bases from V and 10 bases from J; junction bases left unmatched: 4. The CDR3 extends over 13 amino acids. This CDR3 is CASSYSLTGAQYF. The DNA of the CDR3 is TGTGCCAGCAGTTACTCTCTCACAGGGGCGCAGTATTTT.

In this sample, this clonotype turned up many times. The genes are TRBV12-3 or TRBV12-4 and TRBJ2-3, with 7 bases identical to TRBD1. With 6 bases clipped from V and 2 bases from J, the junction kept 11 bases outside the gene matches. CDR3 length equals 16 residues. DNA of the CDR3: TGTGCCAGCAGCAACCAAATTGGGACAGACACAGATACGCAGTATTTT. Translating gives CASSNQIGTDTDTQYF.

The genes are TRBV29-1 and TRBJ1-1; D may be TRBD1 (5 bases). The ends were cut back, 6 bases at V and 4 bases at J, with 15 bases in the middle. This CDR3 contains 13 residues. From germline, CDR1 is SQVTM and CDR2 ANQGSEA. The CDR3 region is CSVPGQVGTEAFF. CDR3 sequence (DNA): TGCAGCGTGCCGGGGCAGGTGGGCACTGAAGCTTTCTTT.

This clonotype was detected many times. This chain uses TRBV20-1 with TRBJ2-3; 12 bases map to TRBD2. Unmatched junction bases numbered 11, after V lost 4 bases and J lost 3 bases. This CDR3 has 17 residues. The V gene's germline CDR1 is DFQATT and CDR2 SNEGSKA (reference sequence). DNA for the CDR3: TGCAGTGCTACCTCTACCCATCTAGCGGGGGGGACAGATACGCAGTATTTT. Its translation: CSATSTHLAGGTDTQYF.

This clonotype occurred many times. This sequence joins TRBV27 and TRBJ2-7; TRBD2 matches at 8 bases. The CDR3 extends over 16 amino acids. Germline assignment: CDR1 MNHEY and CDR2 SMNVEV (reference sequence). V dropped 5 bases and J dropped 5; count of bases not matched to a gene: 14. In DNA form, the CDR3 reads TGTGCCAGCAGTCCCAGAGGGCCGCGGGGGGTCGACGAGCAGTACTTC. Protein sequence: CASSPRGPRGVDEQYF.

This clonotype was recorded at least ten times. This chain links TRBV11-2 with TRBJ2-5; no firm D call. From germline, CDR1 is SGHAT and CDR2 FQNNGV. Between the trimmed V and J ends, which lost 5 bases and 1 base, there was a span of 8 bases. This CDR3 contains 13 residues. The chain's CDR3 is CASSPTPQETQYF. In DNA, the CDR3 is TGTGCCAGCAGCCCGACCCCCCAAGAGACCCAGTACTTC.

Concerning this clonotype itself: Being one base from a much bigger clone, this may be a read error. This chain joins TRBV18 and TRBJ1-3; 7 positions agree with TRBD1. This CDR3 comprises 14 residues. The V gene's germline CDR1 is KGHSH and CDR2 LQKENI. The DNA for the CDR3 is TGTGCCAGCTCATCGACAGGGATGGAAGACACCACATATTTT. This sequence encodes CASSSTGMEDTTYF.